Shown below are 23 T cell receptor beta chains from a single sample sequenced in a study of OX40 agonist ivuxolimab in advanced cancers. Profiled with immunoSEQ multiplex PCR; TCRdb holds only in-frame clones, not every one. The data show about 22,000 clones, 84% seen once. The material sequenced was CD4+ or CD8+ T cells sorted from blood, taken in a trial of the OX40 agonist ivuxolimab. These receptors originate from an adult with an advanced solid tumor such as melanoma, head and neck, liver or kidney cancer.

The chain is built from TRBV7-9 and TRBJ2-2; 11 bases line up with TRBD2. Germline CDR1 is SEHNR and CDR2 is FQNEAQ (reference sequence). CDR3 size: 18 residues. The V segment lost 0 bases and the J segment 4 bases; nucleotides outside the gene matches: 7. CDR3 coding DNA: TGTGCCAGCAGCTTAGCCTCGGATAGCGGGGGGGCCACCGGGGAGCTGTTTTTT. It codes for CASSLASDSGGATGELFF.

J is TRBJ2-1 and V is TRBV11-3; TRBD1 matches 10 bases. This CDR3 region has 15 residues. The ends lost 4 bases at V and 9 bases at J; junction bases unmatched: 9. The germline gives CDR1 SGHNT, CDR2 YENEEA. The CDR3 loop reads CASSSDRGRLSEQFF. CDR3 DNA sequence: TGTGCCAGCAGCTCCGACAGGGGGCGATTGAGTGAGCAGTTCTTC.

This clone occurred once. In DNA form, the CDR3 reads TGTGCCAGCAGCGCGATCGGGGGGAACACCGGGGAGCTGTTTTTT. Its translation: CASSAIGGNTGELFF. The J gene is TRBJ2-2, the V gene TRBV13, with D possibly being TRBD2 (6 bases). The CDR3 runs 15 residues. The germline V and J ends were trimmed by 5 bases and 1 base, with 11 bases remaining between them. Germline CDR1 and CDR2: PRHDT and FYEKMQ (reference sequence).

This CDR3 is CASSPYRGGGELFF. CDR3 nucleotides: TGTGCCAGCAGTCCCTACAGGGGCGGCGGGGAGCTGTTTTTT. This sequence joins TRBV28 and TRBJ2-2; TRBD1 matches at 7 bases. The V gene end was trimmed by 5 bases and the J gene end by 7 bases; junction bases not matched to a gene: 7. The CDR3 covers 14 residues. The germline CDR1 and CDR2 sequences are MDHEN and SYDVKM.

The chain is built from TRBV19 and TRBJ1-2; 7 bases agree with TRBD1. V lost 10 bases and J lost 3; bases outside the gene matches: 8. This CDR3 contains 13 residues. Looked up from germline, CDR1 is LNHDA and CDR2 is SQIVND (reference sequence). This CDR3 is CATTRGIHYGYTF. The CDR3 DNA reads TGTGCCACTACCAGGGGGATACACTATGGCTACACCTTC.

The CDR3 region is CATGQGPYGYTF. The CDR3 DNA follows: TGTGCCACTGGACAGGGTCCTTATGGCTACACCTTC. The chain recombines TRBV2 with TRBJ1-2; TRBD1 matches at 8 bases. CDR3 length: 12 residues. With 10 bases clipped from V and 5 bases from J, the junction kept 6 bases outside the gene matches. Germline V gene data show CDR1 as SNHLY and CDR2 as FYNNEI.

The V call is TRBV27, the J call TRBJ1-4; weak D call: TRBD1 (5 bases). CDR3 length: 14 residues. The germline gives CDR1 MNHEY, CDR2 SMNVEV (reference sequence). V lost 5 bases to trimming and J lost 4 bases, with 11 bases between them. DNA of the CDR3: TGTGCCAGCAGTCCGACAGCCTATAATGAAAAACTGTTTTTT. Its translation: CASSPTAYNEKLFF. Filled out from reference TRBV27 and TRBJ1-4, the complete variable domain reads EAQVTQNPRYLITVTGKKLTVTCSQNMNHEYMSWYRQDPGLGLRQIYYSMNVEVTDKGDVPEGYKVSRKEKRNFPLILESPSPNQTSLYFCASSPTAYNEKLFFGSGTQLSVL.

The V and J genes are TRBV28 and TRBJ2-2; D is perhaps TRBD2 (6 bases). In germline, CDR1 is MDHEN, CDR2 SYDVKM. The V end lost 5 bases, the J end lost 6 bases, and 16 bases lay between the germline ends. The CDR3 is 15 residues long. The CDR3 here is CASSNRLVYAGELFF. The CDR3 region has the DNA TGTGCCAGCAGTAACCGACTAGTTTACGCCGGGGAGCTGTTTTTT.

The chain couples TRBV2 to TRBJ2-5, with D perhaps TRBD2 (6 bases). The end of the DNA is better explained by TRBJ2-7, so the J call may be wrong. The CDR3 is 13 amino acids. Germline V gene data show CDR1 as SNHLY and CDR2 as FYNNEI. The CDR3 reads CARGGVGDYEQYF. The CDR3 coding sequence is TGTGCCAGGGGCGGGGTAGGGGACTACGAGCAGTACTTC.

The chain uses TRBV11-2 and TRBJ1-2; D unclear. The germline V gene encodes CDR1 SGHAT and CDR2 FQNNGV. CDR3 length: 16 residues. The V gene lost 3 bases and the J gene lost 3 bases, with 17 bases spanning the gap. The chain's CDR3 is CASSLNTVFSDYGYTF. The CDR3 region has the DNA TGTGCCAGCAGCTTGAACACAGTTTTCAGTGACTATGGCTACACCTTC.

This chain links TRBV5-1 with TRBJ2-2; a weak D match, TRBD2 (6 bases). The CDR3 sequence is 16 residues long. Germline V gene lookup returns CDR1 SGHRS and CDR2 YFSETQ. The germline V and J ends were trimmed by 3 bases and 0 bases, with 12 bases remaining between them. DNA for the CDR3: TGCGCCAGCAGCTCGGGTAGCGGATCGAACACCGGGGAGCTGTTTTTT. This translates into CASSSGSGSNTGELFF.

This sequence joins TRBV11-2 and TRBJ2-1, with D perhaps matching TRBD1 (5 bases). The germline gives CDR1 SGHAT, CDR2 FQNNGV. The length of the CDR3 is 15 residues. V lost 6 bases, J lost 2 bases, and 14 bases lay in between. CDR3 in DNA: TGTGCCAGCAGTCAGATCCCGACAGCCTACAATGAGCAGTTCTTC. Its protein is CASSQIPTAYNEQFF.

This chain uses TRBV6-6 with TRBJ2-3; D is possibly TRBD2 (7 bases). CDR1 and CDR2 from the germline V gene are MNHNY and SVGAGI (reference sequence). Trimming took 0 bases from V and 4 from J, leaving 14 bases between them. The CDR3 consists of 16 residues. In DNA, the CDR3 is TGTGCCAGCAGTTACTCGAGGGGGGGCAACGCAGATACGCAGTATTTT. Protein: CASSYSRGGNADTQYF.

The rearrangement uses TRBV7-9 and TRBJ2-5; 11 bases are a match to TRBD2. The CDR3 runs to 16 residues. Germline V gives CDR1 SEHNR, CDR2 FQNEAQ (reference sequence). V was clipped by 5 bases and J by 2 bases; unmatched bases: 7. CDR3 in DNA: TGTGCCAGCAGCCGCGGACTAGCGGGTACACAAGAGACCCAGTACTTC. Translation: CASSRGLAGTQETQYF.

This chain links TRBV27 with TRBJ1-5; no definite D call. In germline, CDR1 is MNHEY, CDR2 SMNVEV (reference sequence). The CDR3 contains 14 residues. The V end was cut by 5 bases, the J end by 2 bases, with 10 bases between. For the CDR3, the DNA is TGTGCCAGCAGTCAGGCAGGACGCAATCAGCCCCAGCATTTT. Its protein product is CASSQAGRNQPQHF.

The V and J genes are TRBV6-1 and TRBJ2-3; 11 bases are shared with TRBD2. The germline gives CDR1 MNHNS, CDR2 SASEGT. The CDR3 runs to 18 residues. V gave up 2 bases and J gave up 1 base; unmatched junction bases: 8. The CDR3 reads CASSETASGGLGTDTQYF. The CDR3 DNA follows: TGTGCCAGCAGTGAAACAGCTAGCGGGGGGTTAGGCACAGATACGCAGTATTTT.

The chain is built from TRBV29-1 and TRBJ1-2; the match to TRBD1 covers 7 bases. J lost 8 bases, V lost 7 bases, and 10 bases had no gene match. Looked up from germline, CDR1 is SQVTM and CDR2 is ANQGSEA. The CDR3 consists of 12 residues. This CDR3 is CSGTDRAEGYTF. In DNA, the CDR3 is TGCAGCGGGACCGACAGGGCCGAGGGCTACACCTTC.

The chain carries TRBV7-9 and TRBJ2-7, with a possible D match to TRBD2 (5 bases). V was cut by 2 bases and J by 1 base, with 15 bases left in between. The CDR3 is made up of 16 amino acids. Germline V gives CDR1 SEHNR, CDR2 FQNEAQ (reference sequence). CDR3 sequence (DNA): TGTGCCAGCAGCTTAATTACGGGGATTTCGTCCTACGAGCAGTACTTC. This sequence encodes CASSLITGISSYEQYF.

This chain joins TRBV9 and TRBJ1-2, with D perhaps matching TRBD1 (6 bases). CDR1 is SGDLS and CDR2 is YYNGEE in the germline V gene. The CDR3 totals 19 residues. V was clipped by 0 bases and J by 1 base, with 22 bases between them. The CDR3 DNA follows: TGTGCCAGCAGCGTAGTTCGAGATTGGGGACACACATTTAACTATGGCTACACCTTC. It codes for CASSVVRDWGHTFNYGYTF.

V is TRBV6-5 and J is TRBJ2-7; 8 positions match TRBD1. Germline lookup yields CDR1 MNHEY and CDR2 SVGAGI. The V segment lost 5 bases and the J segment 8 bases; nucleotides outside the gene matches: 5. The CDR3 runs to 12 residues. CDR3 loop: CASSLQGVKQYF. The CDR3 bases are TGTGCCAGCAGTCTACAGGGGGTGAAGCAGTACTTC.

This clone was picked up a small number of times. V usage is TRBV6-6 and J usage is TRBJ2-5; TRBD2 might be the D (6 bases). The CDR3 runs 16 residues. Looked up from germline, CDR1 is MNHNY and CDR2 is SVGAGI (reference sequence). Trimming stripped 6 bases from V and 2 bases from J, with 19 bases between. This CDR3 reads CASRPPTGGIQETQYF. Here the CDR3 DNA reads TGTGCCAGCAGACCCCCGACTGGCGGGATACAAGAGACCCAGTACTTC.

The V and J genes are TRBV6-1 and TRBJ2-5, with D maybe TRBD1 (7 bases). The DNA end is a closer match to TRBJ2-7, so the J assignment may be wrong. The CDR3 is 15 amino acids. Looked up from germline, CDR1 is MNHNS and CDR2 is SASEGT. The CDR3, as DNA: TGTGCCAGCAGTGAAGCGCAGGGGGGCCCCTACGAGCAGTACTTC. Residues: CASSEAQGGPYEQYF.

The genes are TRBV27 and TRBJ1-2; D call uncertain. Looked up from germline, CDR1 is MNHEY and CDR2 is SMNVEV (reference sequence). This CDR3 has 13 residues. Between the trimmed V and J ends, which lost 4 bases and 4 bases, there was a span of 10 bases. Here the CDR3 DNA reads TGTGCCAGCAGTTCAATGCCGTTCTATGGCTACACCTTC. Amino acid sequence: CASSSMPFYGYTF.